Sequencing of this T cell receptor (beta chain) was carried out in a study of blood T cell repertoires in COVID-19. Turning to the study itself: Samples of COVID-19 (acute and convalescent) were obtained from the United States, Italy and Spain.

The CDR3 consists of 15 residues. V was clipped by 1 base and J by 8 bases; unmatched bases: 6. Germline values: CDR1 MNHEY, CDR2 SVGAGI. Libraries were prepared by immunoSEQ multiplex PCR; TCRdb keeps only in-frame clonotypes and omits some of them. Altogether fewer than 300,000 clones are present, about nine tenths being singletons, with the ten largest covering 2% to 3%. This sequence originates from a young adult with COVID-19, enrolled during active disease. The sequencing sample was made of peripheral blood. The V call is TRBV6-5, the J call TRBJ2-3; 10 bases match TRBD2. The CDR3, as DNA: TGTGCCAGCAGTTACTTCTCCGGGACTAGCGTTACGCAGTATTTT. Protein product: CASSYFSGTSVTQYF.